Below, 27 T cell receptor beta chains from the same sample are listed, as sequenced in a study of response to subunit inactivated influenza vaccine. MiXCR was run by TCRdb on the RT-PCR reads, yielding one entry per CDR3 protein. The sample includes under 800,000 distinct CDR3 sequences, 14% seen only once; the top ten take 6% to 8%. This specimen was PBMCs from blood, taken less than 15 days before vaccination. Every receptor here comes from a middle-aged man who received an inactivated influenza vaccine.

In its sample, this clonotype was seen a few times. The J gene is TRBJ2-2, the V gene TRBV28, with D uncertain. Germline CDR1 and CDR2: MDHEN and SYDVKM. Trimming cost V 4 bases and J 7 bases, with 16 bases left between them. This CDR3 comprises 15 residues. CDR3 residues: CASSSAVSRLGELFF. CDR3 bases: TGTGCCAGCAGTTCCGCAGTAAGCAGACTCGGGGAGCTGTTTTTT.

A remark on this clonotype: One end of the junction fails to match germline, which may point to a read error. The V gene is TRBV7-2, the J gene TRBJ2-1; D is ambiguous. CDR3 length: 14 amino acids. Per the germline V gene, CDR1 is SGHTA and CDR2 is FQGNSA. The CDR3 DNA reads TGTGCCAGCAGCTTACAGGCCTCCTACAAAGAGCAGTTCTTC. This sequence encodes CASSLQASYKEQFF.

The rearrangement links TRBV12-3 or TRBV12-4 to TRBJ1-1; 9 bases align to TRBD1. The CDR3 covers 18 residues. The V gene end was trimmed by 7 bases and the J gene end by 1 base; junction bases not matched to a gene: 16. CDR3 protein: CASTPPPRTGAQNTEAFF. CDR3 nucleotide sequence: TGTGCCAGCACCCCCCCGCCGCGGACAGGGGCGCAGAACACTGAAGCTTTCTTT.

The table lists this clonotype with a few counts. J is TRBJ1-2 and V is TRBV12-3 or TRBV12-4; D is uncertain. Trimming stripped 5 bases from V and 4 bases from J, with 17 bases between. CDR3 length: 15 residues. The CDR3 loop reads CASSPSGITVYGYTF. The CDR3, as DNA: TGTGCCAGCAGTCCCAGCGGGATTACAGTCTATGGCTACACCTTC.

In DNA, the CDR3 is TGCGCCAGCAGCTGGGGACAGCTGCACACCGGGGAGCTGTTTTTT. Protein sequence: CASSWGQLHTGELFF. The chain carries TRBV5-1 and TRBJ2-2, with 7 bases matching TRBD1. This CDR3 spans 15 amino acids. In germline, CDR1 is SGHRS, CDR2 YFSETQ. Germline trimming cut 3 bases from V and 3 bases from J; bases unmatched to any gene: 5.

The V call is TRBV20-1, the J call TRBJ2-1, with TRBD2 identical over 11 bases. Germline CDR1 is DFQATT and CDR2 is SNEGSKA (reference sequence). J lost 0 bases, V lost 0 bases, and 4 bases had no gene match. The CDR3 has 17 amino acids. Here the CDR3 reads CSARDPGLAGSYNEQFF. Written as DNA, the CDR3 is TGCAGTGCTAGAGACCCCGGACTAGCGGGCTCCTACAATGAGCAGTTCTTC.

V and J are TRBV11-1 and TRBJ1-5; TRBD1 agrees at 10 bases. V gave up 5 bases and J gave up 4 bases; unmatched junction bases: 5. Germline CDR1 is SGHAT and CDR2 is FQDESV (reference sequence). There are 15 residues in the CDR3. The CDR3 sequence is CASSRGTGANQPQHF. DNA for the CDR3: TGTGCCAGCAGCCGCGGGACAGGGGCGAATCAGCCCCAGCATTTT.

V gene TRBV20-1 combines with J gene TRBJ2-7; 7 positions match TRBD2. Unmatched junction bases numbered 7, after V lost 8 bases and J lost 0 bases. The CDR3 sequence is 13 residues long. Germline lookup yields CDR1 DFQATT and CDR2 SNEGSKA (reference sequence). This CDR3 is CSPTSESSYEQYF. The DNA of the CDR3 is TGCAGTCCAACTAGCGAGAGCTCCTACGAGCAGTACTTC.

The chain uses TRBV20-1 and TRBJ1-4; D is uncertain. The V end lost 5 bases, the J end lost 6 bases, and 10 bases lay between the germline ends. CDR3 length equals 12 residues. The germline CDR1 and CDR2 sequences are DFQATT and SNEGSKA (reference sequence). CDR3 sequence: CSALWADEKLFF. CDR3 bases: TGCAGTGCTCTCTGGGCCGATGAAAAACTGTTTTTT.

The rearrangement uses TRBV11-2 and TRBJ1-3; D call uncertain. This CDR3 contains 14 residues. V lost 5 bases, J lost 4 bases, and 12 bases lay in between. Germline CDR1 is SGHAT and CDR2 is FQNNGV. The CDR3 coding sequence is TGTGCCAGCAGCGGCCCCCGGACGGGAAACACCATATATTTT. This codes for CASSGPRTGNTIYF. Supplemented by reference TRBV11-2 and TRBJ1-3, the full variable domain reads EAGVAQSPRYKIIEKRQSVAFWCNPISGHATLYWYQQILGQGPKLLIQFQNNGVVDDSQLPKDRFSAERLKGVDSTLKIQPAKLEDSAVYLCASSGPRTGNTIYFGEGSWLTVV.

The chain uses TRBV20-1 and TRBJ2-3; D not certain. Trimming took off 3 bases at V and 7 bases at J, with 11 bases between the two ends. This CDR3 has 12 residues. Per the germline V gene, CDR1 is DFQATT and CDR2 is SNEGSKA (reference sequence). CDR3 in DNA: TGCAGTGCTAGTCCCGCGACCCATACGCAGTATTTT. Protein sequence: CSASPATHTQYF.

This CDR3 reads CASSPSAKNIQYF. The DNA for the CDR3 is TGTGCCAGCAGCCCATCAGCCAAAAACATTCAGTACTTC. The V gene is TRBV7-9, the J gene TRBJ2-4; no firm D call. CDR3 length: 13 amino acids. CDR1 and CDR2 from the germline V gene are SEHNR and FQNEAQ (reference sequence). Trimming removed 5 bases from V and 0 bases from J, with 5 bases in between.

This clonotype occurred a few times. The CDR3 loop reads CASSQAGGPGELFF. The CDR3 DNA sequence: TGTGCCAGCAGCCAAGCGGGGGGTCCCGGGGAGCTGTTTTTT. V and J are TRBV3-1 and TRBJ2-2, with TRBD2 matching 7 bases. This CDR3 region has 14 residues. V was clipped by 1 base and J by 6 bases; unmatched bases: 2. In germline, CDR1 is LGHDT, CDR2 YNNKEL (reference sequence).

This clonotype has just a few counts. The J gene is TRBJ1-1, the V gene TRBV20-1; 8 bases align to TRBD1. V gave up 5 bases and J gave up 0 bases; unmatched junction bases: 5. The germline CDR1 and CDR2 sequences are DFQATT and SNEGSKA (reference sequence). The CDR3 covers 14 residues. CDR3 residues: CSAGRQGMNTEAFF. The CDR3 nucleotides are TGCAGTGCTGGTAGACAGGGGATGAACACTGAAGCTTTCTTT.

This chain connects TRBV29-1 to TRBJ2-7, with a weak D call TRBD1 (5 bases). V dropped 4 bases and J dropped 6 bases, with 25 bases sitting between them. The CDR3 has 16 residues. Germline values: CDR1 SQVTM, CDR2 ANQGSEA. The CDR3 loop reads CSVAGDRTTRLGEQYF. The CDR3 DNA sequence: TGCAGCGTTGCGGGCGACAGAACCACCCGGCTAGGCGAGCAGTACTTC.

V usage is TRBV4-3 and J usage is TRBJ2-1; D tentatively fits TRBD1 or TRBD2 (6 bases each). The germline gives CDR1 LGHNA, CDR2 YSLEER. The CDR3 runs 17 residues. Trimming pared 0 bases from V and 4 bases from J, leaving 16 bases between. DNA of the CDR3: TGCGCCAGCAGCCAAGAAATTTGGGGGGCGGAGTACAATGAGCAGTTCTTC. Its translation is CASSQEIWGAEYNEQFF.

This clonotype was seen a few times. CDR3 sequence: CSAKALGTAYTDTQYF. The CDR3, as DNA: TGCAGTGCCAAGGCGCTCGGGACAGCTTACACAGATACGCAGTATTTT. The gene calls are TRBV20-1 and TRBJ2-3; 7 bases line up with TRBD1. Germline CDR1 is DFQATT and CDR2 is SNEGSKA (reference sequence). V gave up 6 bases and J gave up 2 bases; unmatched junction bases: 14. The CDR3 has 16 amino acids.

This clonotype was seen more than once but under ten times. The chain is built from TRBV6-1 and TRBJ1-5, with D possibly TRBD1 on 6 matching bases. This CDR3 contains 13 residues. The V end was cut by 4 bases, the J end by 5 bases, with 9 bases between. CDR1 and CDR2 from the germline V gene are MNHNS and SASEGT. The CDR3 DNA is TGTGCCAGCAGTGGCAACAGGGATCAGCCCCAGCATTTT. This encodes CASSGNRDQPQHF.

This clonotype was observed at least ten times. The chain uses TRBV12-3 or TRBV12-4 and TRBJ1-2, with 8 bases identical to TRBD1. The CDR3 has 14 residues. J was trimmed by 2 bases and V by 5 bases; bases with no gene match: 4. The CDR3 DNA follows: TGTGCCAGCAGTATGACAGGGGTCAACTATGGCTACACCTTC. It codes for CASSMTGVNYGYTF.

V gene TRBV12-3 or TRBV12-4 combines with J gene TRBJ2-5; 9 nucleotides match TRBD1. The CDR3 has 15 amino acids. V shed 6 bases and J 5 bases; nucleotides not matched to a gene: 10. The CDR3 region has the DNA TGTGCCAGCAGCCCCAACAGGGGGCGCGGGGAGACCCAGTACTTC. Protein product: CASSPNRGRGETQYF.

This clonotype was observed a handful of times. This chain joins TRBV7-8 and TRBJ2-5, with 9 nucleotides matching TRBD2. CDR3 length equals 18 residues. The germline V gene has CDR1 SGHVS and CDR2 FQNEAQ. V shed 5 bases and J 2 bases; nucleotides not matched to a gene: 15. Here the CDR3 reads CASSPVGGPSGAQETQYF. In nucleotides, the CDR3 is TGTGCCAGCAGCCCAGTCGGCGGGCCTAGCGGGGCACAAGAGACCCAGTACTTC.

This clonotype was recorded a few times. The V gene is TRBV20-1, the J gene TRBJ2-7; 10 nucleotides agree with TRBD1. This CDR3 is built from 17 residues. Germline CDR1 and CDR2: DFQATT and SNEGSKA (reference sequence). The junction had 14 bases not matched to a gene; V was cut back by 2 bases and J by 4 bases. The CDR3 spells CSARRETGTGDWYEQYF. Written as DNA, the CDR3 is TGCAGTGCTAGACGTGAGACCGGGACAGGGGATTGGTACGAGCAGTACTTC.

This clonotype was picked up many times. The chain recombines TRBV5-1 with TRBJ2-1; TRBD2 matches at 8 bases. Germline V lookup: CDR1 SGHRS, CDR2 YFSETQ. The V segment lost 4 bases and the J segment 4 bases; nucleotides outside the gene matches: 7. This CDR3 spans 15 amino acids. The CDR3 DNA is TGCGCCAGCAGCGACGGGACTAGTGATTACAATGAGCAGTTCTTC. This translates into CASSDGTSDYNEQFF.

V gene TRBV9 combines with J gene TRBJ1-5; D is perhaps TRBD1 (6 bases). Germline loops: CDR1 SGDLS, CDR2 YYNGEE. The ends were cut back, 0 bases at V and 2 bases at J, with 9 bases in the middle. The CDR3 consists of 15 residues. The CDR3 nucleotides are TGTGCCAGCAGCGTAGAGGGGGGCGGCAATCAGCCCCAGCATTTT. It yields the protein CASSVEGGGNQPQHF.

The chain joins TRBV7-9 to TRBJ2-5, with TRBD1 matching 7 bases. The CDR3 runs to 13 residues. Germline CDR1 is SEHNR and CDR2 is FQNEAQ (reference sequence). V shed 3 bases, J shed 3 bases, and the junction held 1 base outside the gene matches. Here the CDR3 reads CASSFGQEETQYF. Written as DNA, the CDR3 is TGTGCCAGCAGCTTCGGACAGGAAGAGACCCAGTACTTC. The whole variable domain, filled in from reference TRBV7-9 and TRBJ2-5, reads DTGVSQNPRHKITKRGQNVTFRCDPISEHNRLYWYRQTLGQGPEFLTYFQNEAQLEKSRLLSDRFSAERPKGSFSTLEIQRTEQGDSAMYLCASSFGQEETQYFGPGTRLLVL.

This clonotype was observed a single time. DNA for the CDR3: TGTGCCACCAGCAGGGACCCAAACAATGAGCAGTTCTTC. This sequence encodes CATSRDPNNEQFF. J is TRBJ2-1 and V is TRBV15; D ambiguous. The CDR3 length is 13 residues. V was clipped by 3 bases and J by 5 bases, with 8 bases between them. Per the germline V gene, CDR1 is LNHNV and CDR2 is YYDKDF (reference sequence).

The genes are TRBV6-2 or TRBV6-3 and TRBJ2-2, with D possibly being TRBD1 (6 bases). Germline V lookup: CDR1 MNHEY, CDR2 SVGEGT. The germline V and J ends were trimmed by 5 bases and 4 bases, with 11 bases remaining between them. The CDR3 spans 14 residues. CDR3 loop: CASSLNRVTGELFF. The CDR3 DNA is TGTGCCAGCAGTCTCAACAGGGTCACCGGGGAGCTGTTTTTT.